The next 21 T cell receptor beta chains were all read from a single sample in a study of T cells after posttransplantation cyclophosphamide. Here immunoSEQ multiplex PCR was the method, and the copy in TCRdb shows in-frame clones only, minus some. The sample has fewer than 40,000 clones, none seen only once; the top ten hold around 4.5%. What was sequenced was PBMCs. These receptors were obtained from a woman aged 45 to 65 in good health and a related stem cell transplant donor.

This clone was observed at least ten times. The V call is TRBV7-6, the J call TRBJ1-1; D is perhaps TRBD1 (5 bases). The CDR3 has 15 amino acids. V lost 1 base to trimming and J lost 0 bases, with 9 bases between them. Germline assignment: CDR1 SGHVS and CDR2 FNYEAQ. CDR3 bases: TGTGCCAGCAGCTTAGGGGGCAGATTGAACACTGAAGCTTTCTTT. Amino acid sequence: CASSLGGRLNTEAFF.

In its sample, this clone was seen many times. The chain joins TRBV7-9 to TRBJ2-7, with D possibly matching TRBD1 (6 bases). Germline CDR1 is SEHNR and CDR2 is FQNEAQ (reference sequence). V lost 3 bases, J lost 5 bases, and 8 bases lay in between. CDR3 length: 12 amino acids. In DNA, the CDR3 is TGTGCCAGCAGCTTCGGGACAAACGAGCAGTACTTC. The encoded protein is CASSFGTNEQYF.

This clone has ten or more counts. The chain couples TRBV27 to TRBJ2-3; D gene ambiguous. Germline CDR1 and CDR2: MNHEY and SMNVEV (reference sequence). There are 14 residues in the CDR3. Trimming left V 3 bases short and J 2 bases short, with 9 bases between. DNA for the CDR3: TGTGCCAGCAGTTTCTCCCAGGACACAGATACGCAGTATTTT. This encodes CASSFSQDTDTQYF.

There are many counts of this clone. The chain is built from TRBV4-1 and TRBJ2-1; TRBD1 is a possible D gene (5 bases). CDR3 length: 12 residues. The V gene's germline CDR1 is MGHRA and CDR2 YSYEKL. The V end was cut by 4 bases, the J end by 7 bases, with 8 bases between. The DNA for the CDR3 is TGCGCCAGCAGCCCAGGGCCGAATGAGCAGTTCTTC. It translates to CASSPGPNEQFF.

This clone was picked up many times. The rearrangement joins TRBV7-3 to TRBJ2-7; a possible D gene is TRBD2 (5 bases). Germline V lookup: CDR1 SGHTA, CDR2 FQGTGA. Trimming removed 1 base at V and 3 bases at J, with 7 bases between. The CDR3 consists of 13 residues. The CDR3 sequence is CASSLNRGYEQYF. The CDR3 DNA reads TGTGCCAGCAGCTTAAATCGGGGCTACGAGCAGTACTTC.

This clone was counted only a few times. A read error may produce the germline difference seen at one junction end. The rearrangement joins TRBV28 to TRBJ1-4; maybe TRBD1 (6 bases). The CDR3 loop spans 14 amino acids. Per germline, CDR1 MDHEN and CDR2 SYDVKM. The CDR3 reads CASSSPGAGEKLFF. As DNA, the CDR3 is TGTGCCAGCAGCTCCCCGGGGGCGGGGGAAAAACTGTTCTTT.

Worth noting for this clone: The final CDR3 position lacks the conserved phenylalanine or tryptophan, pointing to a likely read error. V is TRBV19 and J is TRBJ2-7, with 11 positions matching TRBD1. Germline trimming cut 3 bases from V and 4 bases from J; bases unmatched to any gene: 5. The CDR3 is 15 amino acids. The germline V gene encodes CDR1 LNHDA and CDR2 SQIVND (reference sequence). CDR3 sequence (DNA): TGTGCCAGTAGTATCCTCGGACAGGGGGCGTACGAGCAGTACCTC. It translates to CASSILGQGAYEQYL.

This clone has a count of ten or more. This chain joins TRBV4-1 and TRBJ2-7; D is perhaps TRBD2 (7 bases). V dropped 1 base and J dropped 2 bases, with 27 bases sitting between them. This CDR3 has 20 residues. Germline V gene data show CDR1 as MGHRA and CDR2 as YSYEKL. The CDR3 DNA reads TGCGCCAGCAGCCAAGTTAGGATTACAGGCGGGGGCCTCAGACCCTACGAGCAGTACTTC. Translation: CASSQVRITGGGLRPYEQYF.

This clone was observed at least ten times. The chain recombines TRBV2 with TRBJ2-1, with D possibly TRBD2 on 5 matching bases. Trimming left V 7 bases short and J 9 bases short, with 19 bases between. From germline, CDR1 is SNHLY and CDR2 FYNNEI. The CDR3 spans 14 residues. CDR3 protein: CASMWSRESSEQFF. CDR3 DNA sequence: TGTGCCAGCATGTGGTCTAGGGAGTCTAGTGAGCAGTTCTTC.

The table lists this clone with many counts. This chain uses TRBV5-6 with TRBJ1-2; TRBD1 matches at 9 bases. CDR1 SGHDT and CDR2 YYEEEE come from the germline V gene. J was trimmed by 8 bases and V by 1 base; bases with no gene match: 6. This CDR3 region has 14 residues. CDR3 nucleotides: TGTGCCAGCAGCTTGCGAGACAGGGGGATAGGCTACACCTTC. Encoded protein: CASSLRDRGIGYTF.

The chain is built from TRBV2 and TRBJ2-1, with 11 nucleotides matching TRBD1. J was trimmed by 7 bases and V by 6 bases; bases with no gene match: 11. The germline CDR1 and CDR2 sequences are SNHLY and FYNNEI. The length of the CDR3 is 16 residues. The CDR3 nucleotides are TGTGCCAGCAGGCCCCGGACAGGGGGCGTTGTGAATGAGCAGTTCTTC. This codes for CASRPRTGGVVNEQFF.

This clone has at least ten counts. The CDR3 DNA sequence: TGTGCCAGCAGCTTGAGACTAGCGGGGGTCAATGAGCAGTTCTTC. Translation gives CASSLRLAGVNEQFF. The chain is built from TRBV13 and TRBJ2-1; 12 bases fit TRBD2. Germline CDR1 PRHDT, CDR2 FYEKMQ (reference sequence). The CDR3 consists of 15 residues. V trimming: 3 bases; J trimming: 6 bases; junction bases outside the gene matches: 3.

In its sample, this clone was seen many times. This chain joins TRBV6-5 and TRBJ1-1; a possible D gene is TRBD1 (5 bases). The CDR3 loop spans 14 amino acids. Trimming removed 7 bases from V and 4 bases from J, with 16 bases in between. Germline values: CDR1 MNHEY, CDR2 SVGAGI. In nucleotides, the CDR3 is TGTGCCAGCACTTCCCGGGGGGGGTTCACTGAAGCTTTCTTT. It specifies CASTSRGGFTEAFF.

This clone was seen repeatedly, ten times or more. The gene calls are TRBV15 and TRBJ1-2; weak D call: TRBD1 (5 bases). Trimming removed 11 bases at V and 7 bases at J, with 23 bases between. The CDR3 extends over 14 amino acids. In germline, CDR1 is LNHNV, CDR2 YYDKDF (reference sequence). As DNA, the CDR3 is TGTGCCGCGGATCCTGGTGGGACTTCCACTGGCTACACCTTC. Its protein product is CAADPGGTSTGYTF.

This clone was seen repeatedly, ten times or more. The V call is TRBV30, the J call TRBJ1-1, with D possibly matching TRBD1 (5 bases). Looked up from germline, CDR1 is GTSNPN and CDR2 is SVGIG (reference sequence). V was pared by 6 bases and J by 2 bases, with 10 bases between. This CDR3 is 12 amino acids long. CDR3 region: CACRTYNTEAFF. The DNA of the CDR3 is TGTGCCTGTCGGACATATAACACTGAAGCTTTCTTT.

V is TRBV28 and J is TRBJ1-2, with 11 bases lining up with TRBD1. V lost 6 bases, J lost 8 bases, and 5 bases stayed unmatched. The CDR3 contains 13 residues. CDR1 and CDR2 (germline): MDHEN, SYDVKM. In DNA form, the CDR3 reads TGTGCCAGCAGACGGACAGGGGGCAAGGGCTACACCTTC. This codes for CASRRTGGKGYTF.

This clone was counted a few times. The genes are TRBV6-6 and TRBJ1-4; D possibly corresponds to TRBD1 (5 bases). This CDR3 has 15 amino acids. The V end lost 10 bases, the J end lost 0 bases, and 15 bases lay between the germline ends. Per the germline V gene, CDR1 is MNHNY and CDR2 is SVGAGI (reference sequence). CDR3 in DNA: TGTGCCACCGCTCGGGGGGGAACAACTAATGAAAAACTGTTTTTT. Its protein is CATARGGTTNEKLFF.

This clone was seen ten or more times. The J gene is TRBJ1-6, the V gene TRBV30; D not resolved. This CDR3 spans 13 amino acids. Trimming removed 0 bases at V and 8 bases at J, with 8 bases between. Germline values: CDR1 GTSNPN, CDR2 SVGIG (reference sequence). In DNA, the CDR3 is TGTGCCTGGAGTGTACATCAGGATTCACCCCTCCACTTT. This encodes CAWSVHQDSPLHF.

This clone has ten or more counts. The gene calls are TRBV29-1 and TRBJ2-7; possibly TRBD2 for D (5 bases). V gave up 4 bases and J gave up 2 bases, with 24 bases separating them. CDR1 is SQVTM and CDR2 is ANQGSEA in the germline V gene. The CDR3 runs 17 residues. The CDR3 loop reads CSVGARLSRTLPYEQYF. The CDR3 nucleotides are TGCAGCGTTGGTGCTAGACTTAGCAGGACTTTACCCTACGAGCAGTACTTC.

The table lists this clone with a few counts. The V call is TRBV6-1, the J call TRBJ1-1; weak D call: TRBD1 (6 bases). This CDR3 contains 11 residues. V was cut by 6 bases and J by 9 bases, with 11 bases left in between. CDR1 is MNHNS, CDR2 SASEGT, per germline. DNA of the CDR3: TGTGCCAGCAGCCCGGGACACAAAGCTTTCTTT. This translates into CASSPGHKAFF.

This chain uses TRBV11-2 with TRBJ2-5; 11 nucleotides align to TRBD2. J lost 10 bases, V lost 5 bases, and 12 bases had no gene match. The CDR3 has 15 amino acids. Germline V gene data show CDR1 as SGHAT and CDR2 as FQNNGV. The CDR3 region is CASSAIAGGLRDQYF. In DNA form, the CDR3 reads TGTGCCAGCAGCGCCATAGCGGGGGGGCTACGAGACCAGTACTTC. Full variable domain (outside the CDR3, taken from reference TRBV11-2 and TRBJ2-5): EAGVAQSPRYKIIEKRQSVAFWCNPISGHATLYWYQQILGQGPKLLIQFQNNGVVDDSQLPKDRFSAERLKGVDSTLKIQPAKLEDSAVYLCASSAIAGGLRDQYFGPGTRLLVL.